These 22 T cell receptor beta chains originate from one sample sequenced in a study of response to subunit inactivated influenza vaccine. TCRdb itself ran the RT-PCR reads through MiXCR, one entry per CDR3 protein. The sample lists under 850,000 distinct CDR3 sequences; around 18% were seen once. The material sequenced was PBMCs from blood, taken 5 days after vaccination. The receptors were sampled from a man aged 50 or older who received an inactivated influenza vaccine.

The genes are TRBV6-1 and TRBJ1-2; 10 bases agree with TRBD1. CDR1 is MNHNS and CDR2 is SASEGT in the germline V gene. This CDR3 comprises 16 residues. V trimming: 6 bases; J trimming: 2 bases; junction bases outside the gene matches: 9. The CDR3 protein is CASRPLSGQGNYGYTF. The DNA of the CDR3 is TGTGCCAGCAGACCCCTCTCGGGACAGGGGAACTATGGCTACACCTTC.

In its sample, this clonotype was seen a few times. Here the CDR3 reads CATSRDQILSYEQYF. In DNA form, the CDR3 reads TGTGCCACCAGCAGAGATCAAATCCTGTCCTACGAGCAGTACTTC. The chain combines TRBV15 with TRBJ2-7; D gene unclear. The germline gives CDR1 LNHNV, CDR2 YYDKDF (reference sequence). CDR3 length: 15 amino acids. V lost 0 bases to trimming and J lost 1 base, with 10 bases between them.

This clonotype was counted many times. The CDR3 spells CSPGGTGGGANTQYF. CDR3 bases: TGCAGTCCCGGGGGGACTGGCGGGGGGGCTAATACGCAGTATTTT. The rearrangement links TRBV20-1 to TRBJ2-3; TRBD2 agrees at 9 bases. After removal of 8 bases from V and 7 bases from J, the junction contained 16 bases not matched to a gene. This CDR3 contains 15 residues. CDR1 DFQATT and CDR2 SNEGSKA come from the germline V gene (reference sequence).

This clonotype was recorded a few times. The chain employs TRBV10-3 and TRBJ1-2; D perhaps matches TRBD1 (5 bases). Per germline, CDR1 ENHRY and CDR2 SYGVKD. The CDR3 is made up of 15 amino acids. V was cut by 4 bases and J by 8 bases, with 20 bases left in between. In nucleotides, the CDR3 is TGTGCCATCAGTGCCCGGGACCGCCACTCGGGAGGCTACACCTTC. It translates to CAISARDRHSGGYTF.

To note about this clonotype: The junction shows a germline mismatch at one end, possibly a read error. The rearrangement joins TRBV20-1 to TRBJ1-1, with a weak D call TRBD1 (5 bases). The CDR3 extends over 13 amino acids. Germline V lookup: CDR1 DFQATT, CDR2 SNEGSKA (reference sequence). CDR3 bases: TGCAGTGCTAGTATCAGGGTGAAGACTGAAGCTTTCTTT. This gives the protein CSASIRVKTEAFF.

The chain is built from TRBV12-3 or TRBV12-4 and TRBJ1-5, with a possible D match to TRBD1 (5 bases). The length of the CDR3 is 15 residues. Trimming took off 5 bases at V and 7 bases at J, with 18 bases between the two ends. Here the CDR3 reads CASSAGRGGGQPQHF. CDR3 bases: TGTGCCAGCAGTGCCGGGAGGGGAGGAGGGCAGCCCCAGCATTTT.

The CDR3 loop reads CASSWGDRPNTGELFF. The CDR3 region has the DNA TGCGCCAGCAGCTGGGGGGACAGACCTAACACCGGGGAGCTGTTTTTT. This rearrangement joins TRBV5-1 to TRBJ2-2; the D gene is possibly TRBD1 (7 bases). CDR1 and CDR2 (germline): SGHRS, YFSETQ. Trimming removed 3 bases from V and 2 bases from J, with 14 bases in between. The CDR3 covers 16 residues.

The chain is built from TRBV5-8 and TRBJ2-7; D gene ambiguous. V gave up 2 bases and J gave up 0 bases, with 9 bases separating them. Germline V gives CDR1 SGHTS, CDR2 YDEGEE. The CDR3 covers 14 residues. The CDR3 spells CASSLRSSSYEQYF. The DNA for the CDR3 is TGTGCCAGCAGCTTACGGTCGAGCTCCTACGAGCAGTACTTC.

The rearrangement uses TRBV24-1 and TRBJ2-1; D possibly corresponds to TRBD2 (6 bases). CDR3 size: 16 residues. Germline V gene sequence: CDR1 KGHDR, CDR2 SFDVKD. Trimming stripped 3 bases from V and 0 bases from J, with 11 bases between. The CDR3 bases are TGTGCCACCAGTGATACTCCCGGGGGCTCCTACAATGAGCAGTTCTTC. It codes for CATSDTPGGSYNEQFF.

The chain carries TRBV6-1 and TRBJ2-3, with D possibly matching TRBD2 (5 bases). The V gene's germline CDR1 is MNHNS and CDR2 SASEGT. Deletions cut 7 bases from V and 2 bases from J, with 10 bases between. This CDR3 comprises 13 residues. CDR3 sequence (DNA): TGTGCCAGCAACACAGACTACACAGATACGCAGTATTTT. Its protein is CASNTDYTDTQYF.

A few counts support this clonotype. This sequence joins TRBV11-2 and TRBJ2-7, with 8 bases identical to TRBD2. The junction had 6 bases not matched to a gene; V was cut back by 5 bases and J by 3 bases. The CDR3 runs 14 residues. Germline values: CDR1 SGHAT, CDR2 FQNNGV. The DNA for the CDR3 is TGTGCCAGCAGCCCCTTCGGGACTAGCTACGAGCAGTACTTC. Translated: CASSPFGTSYEQYF.

This clonotype was found a few times. J is TRBJ2-1 and V is TRBV2, with 7 bases lining up with TRBD2. The germline V gene has CDR1 SNHLY and CDR2 FYNNEI. This CDR3 region has 15 residues. V shed 0 bases and J 8 bases; nucleotides not matched to a gene: 7. For the CDR3, the DNA is TGTGCCAGCAGTGAAGCGGGAGGGCCTTACTATGAGCAGTTCTTC. Its protein product is CASSEAGGPYYEQFF.

The chain is built from TRBV4-2 and TRBJ2-1; D not certain. V lost 0 bases, J lost 3 bases, and 6 bases lay in between. Germline CDR1 reads LGHNA; CDR2 reads YNFKEQ. There are 14 residues in the CDR3. The CDR3 nucleotides are TGTGCCAGCAGCCAAGATCTACTCTACAATGAGCAGTTCTTC. It specifies CASSQDLLYNEQFF.

J is TRBJ1-2 and V is TRBV3-1, with TRBD1 matching 7 bases. This CDR3 has 14 residues. Germline V gene data show CDR1 as LGHDT and CDR2 as YNNKEL (reference sequence). J lost 3 bases, V lost 4 bases, and 5 bases had no gene match. The CDR3 loop reads CASSLTGQHYGYTF. CDR3 nucleotides: TGTGCCAGCAGCCTCACGGGACAGCACTATGGCTACACCTTC.

This clonotype was detected many times. Mismatch with germline at one junction end may stem from a read error. The rearrangement uses TRBV10-2 and TRBJ2-1; TRBD2 matches 9 bases. CDR3 size: 14 residues. Germline CDR1 is WSHSY and CDR2 is SAAADI. In DNA form, the CDR3 reads TGTGCCAGCAGCGGACTAGCGTCGTACAATGAGCAGTTCTTC. As protein: CASSGLASYNEQFF.

This rearrangement joins TRBV27 to TRBJ2-7, with D possibly matching TRBD1 (6 bases). Germline V gives CDR1 MNHEY, CDR2 SMNVEV (reference sequence). The CDR3 contains 14 residues. Between the trimmed V and J ends, which lost 0 bases and 4 bases, there was a span of 10 bases. CDR3 bases: TGTGCCAGCAGTTTATCCGGGACACAATACGAGCAGTACTTC. Translation: CASSLSGTQYEQYF.

The chain joins TRBV5-1 to TRBJ2-7, with TRBD1 matching 11 bases. The germline CDR1 and CDR2 sequences are SGHRS and YFSETQ. V was pared by 3 bases and J by 5 bases, with 4 bases of the junction left unmatched. This CDR3 has 14 amino acids. CDR3 nucleotide sequence: TGCGCCAGCAGCTCGGACAGGGGGCTCAACGAGCAGTACTTC. It codes for CASSSDRGLNEQYF.

This clonotype was observed a few times. This rearrangement joins TRBV27 to TRBJ2-7, with D possibly being TRBD2 (7 bases). Germline CDR1 is MNHEY and CDR2 is SMNVEV (reference sequence). Trimming took off 5 bases at V and 4 bases at J, with 21 bases between the two ends. The CDR3 is 16 amino acids. The CDR3 reads CASSPQGRGGLYEQYF. The CDR3 DNA sequence: TGTGCCAGCAGTCCCCAGGGAAGGGGGGGCTTGTACGAGCAGTACTTC.

Here the CDR3 DNA reads TGCTTTGCTCTCCCTATGCAGGGTGGAGCGGAGACCCAGTACTTC. Protein: CFALPMQGGAETQYF. V usage is TRBV20-1 and J usage is TRBJ2-5; the D gene is possibly TRBD1 (5 bases). The germline V gene encodes CDR1 DFQATT and CDR2 SNEGSKA (reference sequence). This CDR3 contains 15 residues.

This clonotype came up many times. The chain links TRBV20-1 to TRBJ2-5; possibly TRBD1 or TRBD2 for D (6 bases each). CDR3 length: 11 residues. Germline V lookup: CDR1 DFQATT, CDR2 SNEGSKA (reference sequence). CDR3 sequence (DNA): TGCGTGACCGGGGGCAGAGAGACCCAGTACTTC. This sequence encodes CVTGGRETQYF.

This clonotype showed up many times. This rearrangement joins TRBV10-3 to TRBJ2-7; D is possibly TRBD1 or TRBD2 (5 bases each). This CDR3 contains 15 residues. Germline V CDR1 and CDR2: ENHRY, SYGVKD. V lost 4 bases and J 4 bases, leaving 17 bases between the germline ends. The CDR3 region has the DNA TGTGCCATCAGTGGGGGGACGGTTCCCACATACGAGCAGTACTTC. This encodes CAISGGTVPTYEQYF.

The J gene is TRBJ1-1, the V gene TRBV6-5, with 9 bases that match TRBD1. CDR3 size: 14 residues. Germline V gene lookup returns CDR1 MNHEY and CDR2 SVGAGI. The junction had 4 bases not matched to a gene; V was cut back by 7 bases and J by 1 base. This CDR3 is CASTWGQGNTEAFF. The CDR3 DNA is TGTGCCAGCACTTGGGGACAGGGGAACACTGAAGCTTTCTTT.